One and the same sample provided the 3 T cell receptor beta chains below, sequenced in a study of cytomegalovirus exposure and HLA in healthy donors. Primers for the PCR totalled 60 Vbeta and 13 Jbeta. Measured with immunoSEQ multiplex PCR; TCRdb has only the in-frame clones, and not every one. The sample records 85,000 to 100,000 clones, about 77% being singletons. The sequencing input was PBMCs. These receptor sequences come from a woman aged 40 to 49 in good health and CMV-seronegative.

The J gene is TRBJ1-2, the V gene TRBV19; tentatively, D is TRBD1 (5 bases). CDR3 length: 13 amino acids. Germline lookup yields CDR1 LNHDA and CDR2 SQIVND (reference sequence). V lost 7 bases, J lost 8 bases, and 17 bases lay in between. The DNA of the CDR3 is TGTGCCAGTACCCCACTCGGAGGGGACGGCTACACCTTC. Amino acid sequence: CASTPLGGDGYTF.

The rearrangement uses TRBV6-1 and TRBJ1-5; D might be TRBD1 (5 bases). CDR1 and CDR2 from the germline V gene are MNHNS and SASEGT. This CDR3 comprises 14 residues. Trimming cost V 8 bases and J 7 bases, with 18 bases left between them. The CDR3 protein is CASRDYLGVQPQHF. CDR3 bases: TGTGCCAGCCGAGATTATTTAGGGGTACAGCCCCAGCATTTT.

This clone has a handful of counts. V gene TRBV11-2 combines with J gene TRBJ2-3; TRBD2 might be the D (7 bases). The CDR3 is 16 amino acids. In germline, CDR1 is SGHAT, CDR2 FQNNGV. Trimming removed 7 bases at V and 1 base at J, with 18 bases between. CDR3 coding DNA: TGTGCCAGCACCACCTTAAGGGGGGGCGGCACAGATACGCAGTATTTT. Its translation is CASTTLRGGGTDTQYF.